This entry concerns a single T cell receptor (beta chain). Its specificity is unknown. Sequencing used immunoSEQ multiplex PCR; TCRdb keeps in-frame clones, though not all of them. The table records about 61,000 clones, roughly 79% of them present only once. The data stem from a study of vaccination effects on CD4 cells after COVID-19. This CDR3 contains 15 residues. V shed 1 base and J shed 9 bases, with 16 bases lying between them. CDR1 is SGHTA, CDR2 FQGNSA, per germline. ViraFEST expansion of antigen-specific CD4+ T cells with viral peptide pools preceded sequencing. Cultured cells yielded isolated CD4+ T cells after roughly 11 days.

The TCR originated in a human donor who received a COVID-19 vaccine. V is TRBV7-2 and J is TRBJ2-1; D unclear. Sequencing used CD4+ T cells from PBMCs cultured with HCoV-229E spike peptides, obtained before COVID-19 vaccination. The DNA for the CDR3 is TGTGCCAGCAGCTTAGTCCGGGTAGGAGCAGGTGAGCAGTTCTTC. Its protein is CASSLVRVGAGEQFF.